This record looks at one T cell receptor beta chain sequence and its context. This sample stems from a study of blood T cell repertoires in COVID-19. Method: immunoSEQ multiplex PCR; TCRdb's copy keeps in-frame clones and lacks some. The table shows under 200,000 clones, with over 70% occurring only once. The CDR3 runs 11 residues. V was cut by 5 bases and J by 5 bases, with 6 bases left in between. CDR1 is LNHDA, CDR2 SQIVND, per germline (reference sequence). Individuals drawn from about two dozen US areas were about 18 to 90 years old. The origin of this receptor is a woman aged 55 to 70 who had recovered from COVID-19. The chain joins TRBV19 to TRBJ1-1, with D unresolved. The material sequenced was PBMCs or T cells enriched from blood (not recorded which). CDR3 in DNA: TGTGCCAGTAGTCGGGTAACTGAAGCTTTCTTT. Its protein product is CASSRVTEAFF. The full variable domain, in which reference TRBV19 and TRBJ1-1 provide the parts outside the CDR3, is DGGITQSPKYLFRKEGQNVTLSCEQNLNHDAMYWYRQDPGQGLRLIYYSQIVNDFQKGDIAEGYSVSREKKESFPLTVTSAQKNPTAFYLCASSRVTEAFFGQGTRLTVV.